The clone carrying this T cell receptor (beta chain) occurred a few times. The data belong to a study of T cells in Graves' hyperthyroidism and ophthalmopathy. Amplification of TCR beta CDR3 regions was performed using RNA transcripts as template. HTBI primers were used for first-round RT-PCR of the TCR CDR3. TCRdb itself ran the multiplex PCR reads through MiXCR, one entry per CDR3 protein. The profile shows about 350,000 distinct CDR3 sequences, about a sixth of them singletons. Germline V gene lookup returns CDR1 LNHNV and CDR2 YYDKDF (reference sequence). The junction had 2 bases not matched to a gene; V was cut back by 1 base and J by 0 bases. This CDR3 has 16 amino acids.

Source material: blood. The chain joins TRBV15 to TRBJ2-2; 7 nucleotides agree with TRBD1. The TCR sequence derives from a woman aged 35 to 49 with Graves' ophthalmopathy. For the CDR3, the DNA is TGTGCCACCAGCAGAGTGGGACAGCCGAACACCGGGGAGCTGTTTTTT. It translates to CATSRVGQPNTGELFF. Supplemented by reference TRBV15 and TRBJ2-2, the full variable domain reads DAMVIQNPRYQVTQFGKPVTLSCSQTLNHNVMYWYQQKSSQAPKLLFHYYDKDFNNEADTPDNFQSRRPNTSFCFLDIRSPGLGDTAMYLCATSRVGQPNTGELFFGEGSRLTVL.